This TCR beta chain was captured by sequencing in a study of T cell responses to AZD1222 COVID-19 vaccine (dated by TCRdb to the early 2020s). At the level of the whole study: TCR sequencing was performed for fewer than 250 trial participants, of whom around 200 were given two doses of AZD1222 and 26 were given two doses of MenACWY control vaccine. Trial participants were enrolled by age into subgroups of 18-55, 56-69 and 70-plus years, and about 150, 27 and 61 TCR-sequenced participants, respectively, were included in these subgroups.

According to the study, the label for this sample's time point signals: about 28 days (+/-7) after the second vaccine dose. Because spike-specific TCR depth and breadth did not differ between the two schedules, AZD1222 recipients who got a second dose at roughly 4 weeks were pooled with those who got a second dose at roughly 12 weeks. The vaccinee samples were drawn from two UK trials, COV001 and COV002, one of which was a single-blind randomized controlled phase 2/3 trial testing AZD1222 (ChAdOx1 nCoV-19) in healthy adults. For TCRbeta chain sequencing, PBMC samples from trial participants were taken at day 0 and at day 28 after the second dose. The CDR3 regions of human TCRbeta chains were analyzed by immunosequencing. In the paper's pipeline: Repertoire TCRs were checked for matches against a reference library of SARS-CoV-2-specific TCRs that had been generated using the MIRA antigen-specificity platform. Breadth was defined as the fraction of unique TCRs that were SARS-CoV-2-associated, and depth was defined as the fraction of total T cells that were SARS-CoV-2-associated. Using the MIRA data, every spike-specific TCR was mapped to the spike region that the TCR reacted to and assigned to either a CD4 or a CD8 class. Log10-transformed breadth and depth values were compared by one-way ANOVA with Sidak's multiple comparisons tests. In its TCRdb copy, this immuneACCESS table keeps in-frame sequences only and misses some clones. Where compared with another copy, unresolved V genes explain less than half of these, and the others have no known cause. V and J calls and clone size are copied from that table; D and trimming were computed from the DNA. This sample gives under 200,000 clones in total; 87% of them show up just once. The ten most abundant clones make up 0.95% to 1.1% of the sample.

Ends trimmed: V by 0 bases, J by 1 base; bases unmatched to a gene: 6. Inclusive of the bounding cysteine and phenylalanine, the CDR3 is 17 residues long. Of the read, only the CDR3 DNA is kept; its 51 bases are in frame from base 1. The germline V gene provides CDR1 LGHNA and CDR2 YNFKEQ. Overall study results and their limits: After two AZD1222 doses, spike-specific TCR breadth and depth were significantly higher than at day 0 and than in MenACWY recipients. The whole spike protein was spanned by vaccine-associated CD4 TCRs, and dominant responses were seen in regions 160-218 and 743-854. In the small 56-69-year group, the increase in depth fell short of significance, most likely because of low power. Conclusions about previously exposed vaccinees are limited, since just six AZD1222 recipients were seropositive for SARS-CoV-2 at baseline. Most participants were white British and females outnumbered males, and the authors suggested that clonal diversity may have been underestimated. No day 14 peak-response samples were available, so repertoires were characterized only after the peak T cell response. Epitopes outside the regions mutated in the B.1.351 and B.1.1.7 variants were reportedly recognized by nearly half of the unique spike-specific TCRs.

With regard to this clone: This receptor's antigen is unknown. Within one base of it there is no much larger clone, and no base qualities were kept.

This receptor was taken from an adult who received the AZD1222 COVID-19 vaccine. The sequenced sample was peripheral blood, obtained 28 days after the second AZD1222 dose. Recombination connected TRBV4-2 to TRBJ2-5, and 9 junction bases match TRBD1. The CDR3 region: CASSQDGGQGVQETQYF. The DNA sequence is as follows: TGTGCCAGCAGCCAAGACGGGGGACAGGGTGTCCAAGAGACCCAGTACTTC.